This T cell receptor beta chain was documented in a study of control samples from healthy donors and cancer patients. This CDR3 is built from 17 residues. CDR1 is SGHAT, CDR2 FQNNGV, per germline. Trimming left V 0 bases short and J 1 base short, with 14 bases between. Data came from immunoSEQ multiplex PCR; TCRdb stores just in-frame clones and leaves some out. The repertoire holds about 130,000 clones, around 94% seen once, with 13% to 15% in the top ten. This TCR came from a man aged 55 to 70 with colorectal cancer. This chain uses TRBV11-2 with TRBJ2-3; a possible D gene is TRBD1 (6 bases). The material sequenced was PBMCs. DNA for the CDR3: TGTGCCAGCAGCTTAGAGGGGGCCCAGGGAGGCACAGATACGCAGTATTTT. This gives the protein CASSLEGAQGGTDTQYF.